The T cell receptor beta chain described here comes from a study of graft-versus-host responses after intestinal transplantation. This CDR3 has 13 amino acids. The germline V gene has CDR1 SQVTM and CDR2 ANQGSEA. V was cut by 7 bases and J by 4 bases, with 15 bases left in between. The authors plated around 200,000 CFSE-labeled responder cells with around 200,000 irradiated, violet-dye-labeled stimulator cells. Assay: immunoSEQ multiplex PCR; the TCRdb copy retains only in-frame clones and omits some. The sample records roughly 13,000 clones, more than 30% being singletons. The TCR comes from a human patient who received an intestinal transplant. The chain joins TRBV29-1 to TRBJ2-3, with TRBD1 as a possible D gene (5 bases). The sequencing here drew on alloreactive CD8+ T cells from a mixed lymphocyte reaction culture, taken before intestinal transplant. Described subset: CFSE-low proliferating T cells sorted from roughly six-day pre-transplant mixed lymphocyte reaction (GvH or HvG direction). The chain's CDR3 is CSAGPGPPDTQYF. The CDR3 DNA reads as TGCAGCGCTGGGCCAGGGCCACCAGATACGCAGTATTTT.